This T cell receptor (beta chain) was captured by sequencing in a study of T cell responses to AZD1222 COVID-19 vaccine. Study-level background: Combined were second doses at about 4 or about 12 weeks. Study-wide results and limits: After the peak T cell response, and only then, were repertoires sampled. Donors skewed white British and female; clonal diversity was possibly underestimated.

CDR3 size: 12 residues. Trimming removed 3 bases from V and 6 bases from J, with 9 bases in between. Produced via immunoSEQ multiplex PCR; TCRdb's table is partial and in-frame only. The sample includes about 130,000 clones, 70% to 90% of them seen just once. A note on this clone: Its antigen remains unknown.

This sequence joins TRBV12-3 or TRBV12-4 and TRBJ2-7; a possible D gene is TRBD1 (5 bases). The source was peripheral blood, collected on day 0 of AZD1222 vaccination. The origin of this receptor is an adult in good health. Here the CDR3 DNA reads TGTGCCAGCAGTTTCAAAGGGGTCGAGCAGTACTTC. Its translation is CASSFKGVEQYF.